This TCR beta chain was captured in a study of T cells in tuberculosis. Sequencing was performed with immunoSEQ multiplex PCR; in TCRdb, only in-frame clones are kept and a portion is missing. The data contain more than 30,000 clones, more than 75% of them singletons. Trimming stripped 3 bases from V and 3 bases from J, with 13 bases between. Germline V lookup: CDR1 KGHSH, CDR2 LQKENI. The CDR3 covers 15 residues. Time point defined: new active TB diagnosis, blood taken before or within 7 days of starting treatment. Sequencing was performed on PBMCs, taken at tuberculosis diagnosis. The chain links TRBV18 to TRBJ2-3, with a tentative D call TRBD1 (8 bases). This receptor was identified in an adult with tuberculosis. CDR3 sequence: CASSPDRGGTDTQYF. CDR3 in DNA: TGTGCCAGCTCACCCGACAGGGGAGGGACAGATACGCAGTATTTT.